This T cell receptor beta chain is from a study of cytomegalovirus exposure and HLA in healthy donors. Study-wide results and caveats: A later analysis linked a missense DCLRE1C variant to TCR beta V- and J-gene trimming. Most subjects' HLA-A and HLA-B alleles were reportedly predicted from TCR beta sequences. Solely CMV serostatus was available to characterize immune exposure.

On this clone itself: What it recognizes is unknown.

The V segment lost 0 bases and the J segment 4 bases; nucleotides outside the gene matches: 6. The germline CDR1 and CDR2 sequences are SGDLS and YYNGEE. This CDR3 contains 15 residues. PCR involved 60 Vbeta and 13 Jbeta primers. Sequencing was performed with immunoSEQ multiplex PCR; in TCRdb, only in-frame clones are kept and a portion is missing. The sample yields over 150,000 clones, 76% seen once. Material for sequencing was PBMCs. The origin of this receptor is a man between 60 and 75 years old in good health and CMV-seronegative. The genes are TRBV9 and TRBJ2-7, with TRBD2 identical over 8 bases. The CDR3 bases are TGTGCCAGCAGCGTAGCGGGAGCGGGGGTATACGAGCAGTACTTC. This codes for CASSVAGAGVYEQYF.